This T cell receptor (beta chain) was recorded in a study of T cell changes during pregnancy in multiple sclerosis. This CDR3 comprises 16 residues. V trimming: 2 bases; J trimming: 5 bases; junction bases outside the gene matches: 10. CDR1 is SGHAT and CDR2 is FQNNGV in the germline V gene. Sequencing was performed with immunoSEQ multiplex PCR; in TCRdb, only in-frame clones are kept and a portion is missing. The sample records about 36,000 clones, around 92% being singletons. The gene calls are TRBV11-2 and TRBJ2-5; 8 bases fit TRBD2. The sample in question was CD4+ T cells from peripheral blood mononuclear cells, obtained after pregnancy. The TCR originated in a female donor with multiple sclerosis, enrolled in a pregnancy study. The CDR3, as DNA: TGTGCCAGCAGCTTAAACAAAGCGGGGGCTCAGGAGACCCAGTACTTC. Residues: CASSLNKAGAQETQYF.